These 6 T cell receptor beta chains were all obtained from the same sample, sequenced in a study of T cells after yellow fever vaccination. TCRdb itself ran the 5' RACE reads through MiXCR, one entry per CDR3 protein. Of some 390,000 distinct CDR3 sequences detected, under 7.5% appear once; the ten largest clones hold approximately 15%. Source: PBMCs, taken 5 days after the yellow fever booster vaccination. Receptor source: a man aged 25 to 40 who received the YFV17D yellow fever vaccine.

In the case of this clonotype: The junction departs from the called germline gene at one end, perhaps through a read error. V and J are TRBV20-1 and TRBJ2-7; D assignment may be TRBD1 or TRBD2 (7 bases each). This CDR3 contains 16 residues. Germline values: CDR1 DFQATT, CDR2 SNEGSKA (reference sequence). CDR3 nucleotide sequence: TGCTGTGCTATCAGGGGGGGGCTAGCGGACTCCTACGAGCAGTACTTC. Translating it yields CCAIRGGLADSYEQYF.

This clonotype was observed at least ten times. The V gene is TRBV11-2, the J gene TRBJ2-6, with D tentatively TRBD1 (5 bases). V gave up 7 bases and J gave up 3 bases, with 10 bases separating them. The CDR3 spans 14 residues. Germline V gene lookup returns CDR1 SGHAT and CDR2 FQNNGV. CDR3 sequence: CASTAQGGANVLTF. CDR3 DNA sequence: TGTGCCAGCACGGCGCAGGGTGGGGCCAACGTCCTGACTTTC.

The chain employs TRBV10-3 and TRBJ2-7; 12 positions agree with TRBD2. The CDR3 sequence is 15 residues long. V was clipped by 6 bases and J by 4 bases; unmatched bases: 7. Germline loops: CDR1 ENHRY, CDR2 SYGVKD. The CDR3 coding sequence is TGTGCCATCAGACAACGACTAGCGGGAGAGTACGAGCAGTACTTC. This codes for CAIRQRLAGEYEQYF.

In its sample, this clonotype was seen many times. The chain employs TRBV20-1 and TRBJ2-7; maybe TRBD1 (5 bases). V dropped 0 bases and J dropped 4 bases, with 13 bases sitting between them. The CDR3 contains 14 residues. The germline CDR1 and CDR2 sequences are DFQATT and SNEGSKA (reference sequence). The CDR3 DNA reads as TGCAGTGCTAGAGACCCCGGGCAGGGATACGAGCAGTACTTC. It yields the protein CSARDPGQGYEQYF.

Ten or more counts support this clonotype. The V and J genes are TRBV12-3 or TRBV12-4 and TRBJ2-7; D possibly corresponds to TRBD1 (6 bases). V was cut by 5 bases and J by 0 bases, with 8 bases left in between. CDR3 length: 13 residues. For the CDR3, the DNA is TGTGCCAGCAGTCGGACAGCCTCCTACGAGCAGTACTTC. It encodes CASSRTASYEQYF.

This clonotype was detected a few times. The chain uses TRBV28 and TRBJ2-7; TRBD1 or TRBD2 may be the D gene (6 bases each). CDR3 length: 15 amino acids. The V end was cut by 3 bases, the J end by 3 bases, with 15 bases between. The germline V gene encodes CDR1 MDHEN and CDR2 SYDVKM. The CDR3 spells CASSFGGLVIYEQYF. The CDR3 coding sequence is TGTGCCAGCAGTTTTGGGGGGCTAGTTATCTACGAGCAGTACTTC.